The TCR beta chain under discussion was sequenced for a study of T-cell reconstitution after alpha-beta-depleted transplantation in children. In this sample, this clonotype turned up many times. Its antigen is as yet unknown. The TCRbeta library incorporated unique molecular identifiers. TCRdb re-analysed the PCR reads in MiXCR, keeping a single row per CDR3 protein. The table records approximately 190,000 distinct CDR3 sequences, around 9.2% of them present only once. Study findings and constraints: Diversity and T-cell counts at one year after transplant derived mostly from new T cells.

CDR3 length equals 19 residues. Germline values: CDR1 MNHEY, CDR2 SMNVEV (reference sequence). With V trimmed by 4 bases and J by 2 bases, 17 bases remained unmatched. The sample here was PBMCs, mostly from graft donor cells, taken 360 days after TCRalphabeta/CD19-depleted stem cell transplant. This receptor was identified in a male patient aged 2 to 10 who had a stem cell transplant for acute myeloid leukemia, so the T cells may come from the graft donor. This sequence joins TRBV27 and TRBJ2-1; TRBD2 matches 7 bases. Here the CDR3 reads CASSSRDYRMNPPYNEQFF. In DNA, the CDR3 is TGTGCCAGCAGTTCCAGGGACTATCGTATGAATCCACCCTACAATGAGCAGTTCTTC.